Below are 20 T cell receptor beta chains sequenced from a single sample in a study of blood T cell repertoires in COVID-19. TCRdb keeps only in-frame clones here, not all; method: immunoSEQ multiplex PCR. The sample has 110,000 or so clones; roughly 87% are singletons. The sample consisted of peripheral blood. These receptors were obtained from a human donor in a cohort sampled during active COVID-19.

This chain connects TRBV9 to TRBJ2-3; 12 bases align to TRBD2. This CDR3 has 11 amino acids. V lost 6 bases, J lost 14 bases, and 4 bases stayed unmatched. Germline V gives CDR1 SGDLS, CDR2 YYNGEE. Here the CDR3 reads CASTSGGAWYF. The CDR3 DNA follows: TGTGCCAGCACTAGCGGGGGGGCCTGGTATTTT.

The chain uses TRBV5-1 and TRBJ1-3; D is possibly TRBD1 (5 bases). V was clipped by 0 bases and J by 1 base, with 14 bases between them. The germline gives CDR1 SGHRS, CDR2 YFSETQ. This CDR3 is 17 amino acids long. CDR3 coding DNA: TGCGCCAGCAGCTTGGGTTTCCAGGGTAGGTCTGGAAACACCATATATTTT. It specifies CASSLGFQGRSGNTIYF.

The chain joins TRBV6-1 to TRBJ1-5; no reliable D call. Germline lookup yields CDR1 MNHNS and CDR2 SASEGT. Trimming shortened V by 3 bases and J by 3 bases, and 6 bases separated the two germline ends. This CDR3 contains 13 residues. The CDR3 DNA reads as TGTGCCAGCAGTGAGTCCCTCAATCAGCCCCAGCATTTT. It translates to CASSESLNQPQHF.

The V and J genes are TRBV6-5 and TRBJ1-5, with D perhaps TRBD1 (5 bases). Germline V CDR1 and CDR2: MNHEY, SVGAGI. Trimming took 0 bases from V and 2 from J, leaving 8 bases between them. This CDR3 has 15 amino acids. The CDR3 DNA sequence: TGTGCCAGCAGTTACTCCCCGGGGGGCAATCAGCCCCAGCATTTT. Its protein is CASSYSPGGNQPQHF.

This clone came up once. This chain connects TRBV6-5 to TRBJ2-7; a weak D match, TRBD2 (6 bases). Trimming pared 6 bases from V and 3 bases from J, leaving 18 bases between. Germline CDR1 is MNHEY and CDR2 is SVGAGI. The CDR3 has 15 amino acids. The CDR3 DNA is TGTGCCAGCAGCCCCGGGAGATCCCTGGGCTACGAGCAGTACTTC. Protein: CASSPGRSLGYEQYF.

CDR3 coding DNA: TGTGCCAGCAGCCGGGGACAGGGTGAAGCTTTCTTT. Encoded protein: CASSRGQGEAFF. This chain uses TRBV6-5 with TRBJ1-1, with 9 positions matching TRBD1. There are 12 residues in the CDR3. CDR1 and CDR2 (germline): MNHEY, SVGAGI. The J segment lost 7 bases and the V segment lost 6 bases, leaving 3 bases of the junction unmatched.

The rearrangement joins TRBV7-2 to TRBJ1-1; the D gene is possibly TRBD1 (6 bases). Trimming stripped 3 bases from V and 5 bases from J, with 28 bases between. The CDR3 covers 19 residues. Per the germline V gene, CDR1 is SGHTA and CDR2 is FQGNSA. CDR3 residues: CASSLGGSGHGVGGTEAFF. Here the CDR3 DNA reads TGTGCCAGCAGCTTGGGCGGGTCGGGACACGGCGTTGGTGGAACTGAAGCTTTCTTT.

V gene TRBV7-6 combines with J gene TRBJ2-3; weak D call: TRBD1 (6 bases). In germline, CDR1 is SGHVS, CDR2 FNYEAQ. The V and J ends lost 0 bases and 4 bases respectively, with 11 bases between them. The CDR3 spans 15 residues. The CDR3 loop reads CASSLATGPADTQYF. The CDR3 DNA sequence: TGTGCCAGCAGCTTAGCTACAGGGCCGGCAGATACGCAGTATTTT.

The rearrangement links TRBV19 to TRBJ2-7; 10 nucleotides agree with TRBD2. Looked up from germline, CDR1 is LNHDA and CDR2 is SQIVND (reference sequence). This CDR3 is 16 amino acids long. The J segment lost 4 bases and the V segment lost 4 bases, leaving 10 bases of the junction unmatched. CDR3 loop: CASSNPASGSWYEQYF. In DNA, the CDR3 is TGTGCCAGTAGTAACCCAGCTAGCGGGAGTTGGTACGAGCAGTACTTC. The whole variable domain, remainder taken from reference TRBV19 and TRBJ2-7, is DGGITQSPKYLFRKEGQNVTLSCEQNLNHDAMYWYRQDPGQGLRLIYYSQIVNDFQKGDIAEGYSVSREKKESFPLTVTSAQKNPTAFYLCASSNPASGSWYEQYFGPGTRLTVT.

The rearrangement links TRBV29-1 to TRBJ2-7; 10 bases are shared with TRBD1. The J segment lost 4 bases and the V segment lost 8 bases, leaving 5 bases of the junction unmatched. The germline V gene has CDR1 SQVTM and CDR2 ANQGSEA. The CDR3 has 12 residues. CDR3 protein: CSIRDRGYEQYF. The CDR3 nucleotides read TGCAGCATCCGGGACAGGGGATACGAGCAGTACTTC.

The rearrangement joins TRBV5-1 to TRBJ1-4; TRBD1 might be the D (6 bases). The CDR3 extends over 14 amino acids. CDR1 SGHRS and CDR2 YFSETQ come from the germline V gene. Trimming took off 2 bases at V and 7 bases at J, with 12 bases between the two ends. The CDR3 protein is CASSLDRWGEKLFF. CDR3 DNA: TGCGCCAGCAGCTTAGACAGGTGGGGTGAAAAACTGTTTTTT.

The rearrangement links TRBV14 to TRBJ2-6; D is possibly TRBD2 (6 bases). Deletions cut 3 bases from V and 3 bases from J, with 9 bases between. Germline V gene sequence: CDR1 SGHDN, CDR2 FVKESK. The CDR3 contains 15 residues. The CDR3 here is CASSQAGLGANVLTF. The CDR3 DNA reads TGTGCCAGCAGCCAGGCGGGACTTGGGGCCAACGTCCTGACTTTC.

The chain uses TRBV18 and TRBJ1-1, with D possibly being TRBD1 (5 bases). CDR1 and CDR2 from the germline V gene are KGHSH and LQKENI. Trimming took off 2 bases at V and 1 base at J, with 14 bases between the two ends. The CDR3 totals 16 residues. The CDR3 region is CASSPGRGGGNTEAFF. CDR3 bases: TGTGCCAGCTCACCAGGGAGGGGCGGGGGGAACACTGAAGCTTTCTTT.

The CDR3 region has the DNA TGCGCCAGCAGCTTGTTGTGGGAGTTGTACAATGAGCAGTTCTTC. Protein: CASSLLWELYNEQFF. This sequence joins TRBV5-1 and TRBJ2-1; possible D gene TRBD2, 5 bases. V was shortened by 1 base and J by 4 bases, with 12 bases between the two germline ends. Germline V CDR1 and CDR2: SGHRS, YFSETQ. This CDR3 comprises 15 residues.

The chain couples TRBV7-2 to TRBJ2-1, with 12 positions matching TRBD2. V lost 5 bases and J lost 7; bases outside the gene matches: 9. From germline, CDR1 is SGHTA and CDR2 FQGNSA. The CDR3 length is 16 residues. The CDR3: CASSRLLAGGGNEQFF. CDR3 in DNA: TGTGCCAGCAGCCGCCTACTAGCGGGGGGTGGGAATGAGCAGTTCTTC.

This chain uses TRBV11-3 with TRBJ1-1, with D perhaps TRBD1 (6 bases). The CDR3 sequence is 14 residues long. Per the germline V gene, CDR1 is SGHNT and CDR2 is YENEEA. V lost 4 bases and J 0 bases, leaving 9 bases between the germline ends. CDR3 region: CASSSDSMNTEAFF. Here the CDR3 DNA reads TGTGCCAGCAGCTCGGACAGCATGAACACTGAAGCTTTCTTT.

V is TRBV7-3 and J is TRBJ2-7; D call uncertain. V shed 5 bases and J shed 3 bases, with 11 bases lying between them. This CDR3 has 13 residues. In germline, CDR1 is SGHTA, CDR2 FQGTGA. CDR3 loop: CASSPPGVYEQYF. The CDR3 DNA is TGTGCCAGCAGCCCTCCCGGTGTCTACGAGCAGTACTTC.

This chain joins TRBV6-5 and TRBJ1-6; 10 nucleotides agree with TRBD1. Germline values: CDR1 MNHEY, CDR2 SVGAGI. This CDR3 has 14 residues. V trimming: 5 bases; J trimming: 11 bases; junction bases outside the gene matches: 6. This chain's CDR3 is CASSQDRGLTPLHF. CDR3 nucleotides: TGTGCCAGCAGTCAGGACAGGGGGTTGACACCCCTCCACTTT.

The V and J genes are TRBV6-6 and TRBJ2-7; D perhaps matches TRBD2 (6 bases). Between the trimmed V and J ends, which lost 8 bases and 0 bases, there was a span of 14 bases. The germline V gene encodes CDR1 MNHNY and CDR2 SVGAGI (reference sequence). The CDR3 consists of 14 residues. The CDR3 loop is CASQGQEGSYEQYF. CDR3 nucleotide sequence: TGTGCCAGCCAAGGTCAGGAGGGCTCCTACGAGCAGTACTTC.

V is TRBV9 and J is TRBJ1-2, with a tentative D call TRBD1 (6 bases). V was shortened by 4 bases and J by 4 bases, with 11 bases between the two germline ends. There are 13 residues in the CDR3. Looked up from germline, CDR1 is SGDLS and CDR2 is YYNGEE. CDR3 sequence: CASSPDRSYGYTF. Written as DNA, the CDR3 is TGTGCCAGCAGCCCCGACAGGAGCTATGGCTACACCTTC.